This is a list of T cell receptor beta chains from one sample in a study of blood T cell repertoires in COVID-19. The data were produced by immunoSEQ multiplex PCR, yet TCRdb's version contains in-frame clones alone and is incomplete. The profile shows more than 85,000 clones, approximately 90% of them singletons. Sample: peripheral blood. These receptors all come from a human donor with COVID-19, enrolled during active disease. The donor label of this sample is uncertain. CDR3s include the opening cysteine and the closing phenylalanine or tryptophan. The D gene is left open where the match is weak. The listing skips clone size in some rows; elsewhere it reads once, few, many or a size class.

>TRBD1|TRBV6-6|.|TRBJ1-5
CASSRGQGQPQHF
TGTGCCAGCAGTAGGGGACAGGGCCAGCCCCAGCATTTT
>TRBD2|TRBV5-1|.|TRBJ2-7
CASSLGGGDYEQYF
TGCGCCAGCAGCTTGGGCGGGGGGGACTACGAGCAGTACTTC
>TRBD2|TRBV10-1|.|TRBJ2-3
CASSRTSGRRDTQYF
TGCGCCAGCAGTAGAACTAGCGGCCGGCGGGATACGCAGTATTTT
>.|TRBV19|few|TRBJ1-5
CATQQVGYPQHF
TGTGCCACTCAACAGGTAGGCTACCCCCAGCATTTT
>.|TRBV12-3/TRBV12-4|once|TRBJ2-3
CASSLSAAGKQYF
TGTGCCAGCAGTTTATCTGCGGCGGGAAAGCAGTATTTT
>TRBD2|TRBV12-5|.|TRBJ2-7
CACANGGVLVYEQYF
TGTGCTTGTGCTAACGGGGGGGTTCTTGTCTACGAGCAGTACTTC
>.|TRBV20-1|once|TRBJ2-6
CSASPGSGANVLTF
TGCAGTGCTAGTCCGGGCTCTGGGGCCAACGTCCTGACTTTC
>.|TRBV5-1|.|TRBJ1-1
CASSFTLERGAEAFF
TGCGCCAGCAGCTTTACCCTTGAAAGGGGCGCTGAAGCTTTCTTT
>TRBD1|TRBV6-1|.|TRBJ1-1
CASSEAIGDRGARTEAFF
TGTGCCAGCAGTGAAGCGATAGGGGACAGGGGAGCTCGGACTGAAGCTTTCTTT
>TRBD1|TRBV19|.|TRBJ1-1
CASSIRMGQGPEAFF
TGTGCCAGTAGTATACGTATGGGACAGGGCCCTGAAGCTTTCTTT
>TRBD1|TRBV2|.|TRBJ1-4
CASSKTGGGNEKLFF
TGTGCCAGCAGTAAGACAGGGGGTGGGAATGAAAAACTGTTTTTT
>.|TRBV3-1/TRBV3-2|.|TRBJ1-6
CASSLNFRDNSPLHF
TGTGCCAGCAGTCTAAACTTCAGGGATAATTCACCCCTCCACTTT
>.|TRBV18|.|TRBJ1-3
CASSPPTGPSGGNTIYF
TGTGCCAGCTCACCACCGACTGGGCCTTCGGGAGGAAACACCATATATTTT
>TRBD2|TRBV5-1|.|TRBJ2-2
CASSVAGYNTGELFF
TGCGCCAGCAGCGTAGCGGGGTATAACACCGGGGAGCTGTTTTTT
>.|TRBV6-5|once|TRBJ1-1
CASSYSRETEAFF
TGTGCCAGCAGTTACTCGCGGGAAACTGAAGCTTTCTTT